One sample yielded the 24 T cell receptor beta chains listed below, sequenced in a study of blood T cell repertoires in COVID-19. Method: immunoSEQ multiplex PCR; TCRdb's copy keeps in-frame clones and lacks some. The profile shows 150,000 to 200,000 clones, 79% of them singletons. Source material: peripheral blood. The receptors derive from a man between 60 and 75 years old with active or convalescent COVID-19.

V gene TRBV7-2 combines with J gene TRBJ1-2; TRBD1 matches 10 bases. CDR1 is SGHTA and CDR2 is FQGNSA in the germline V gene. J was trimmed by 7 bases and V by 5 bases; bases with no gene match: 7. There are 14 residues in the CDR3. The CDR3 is CASSPTGGSGGYTF. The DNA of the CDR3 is TGTGCCAGCAGCCCGACAGGGGGCAGCGGTGGCTACACCTTC.

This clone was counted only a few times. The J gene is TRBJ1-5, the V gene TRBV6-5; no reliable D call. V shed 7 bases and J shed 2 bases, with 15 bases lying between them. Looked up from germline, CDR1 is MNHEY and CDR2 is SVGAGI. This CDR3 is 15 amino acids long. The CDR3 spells CASTKEGSGNQPQHF. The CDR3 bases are TGTGCCAGCACCAAAGAGGGCTCGGGCAATCAGCCCCAGCATTTT.

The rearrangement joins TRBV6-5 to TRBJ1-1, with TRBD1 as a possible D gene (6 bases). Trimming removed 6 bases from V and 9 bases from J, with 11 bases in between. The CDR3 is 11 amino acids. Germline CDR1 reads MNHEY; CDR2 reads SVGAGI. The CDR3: CASSFTGKAFF. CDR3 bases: TGTGCCAGCAGCTTTACAGGGAAAGCTTTCTTT.

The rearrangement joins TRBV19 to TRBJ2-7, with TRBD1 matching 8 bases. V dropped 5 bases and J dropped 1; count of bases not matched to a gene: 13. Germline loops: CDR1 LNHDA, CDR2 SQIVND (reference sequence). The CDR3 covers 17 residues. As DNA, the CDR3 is TGTGCCAGTAGTCCTAACCCAGGGGGCTTTTTATCCTACGAGCAGTACTTC. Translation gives CASSPNPGGFLSYEQYF.

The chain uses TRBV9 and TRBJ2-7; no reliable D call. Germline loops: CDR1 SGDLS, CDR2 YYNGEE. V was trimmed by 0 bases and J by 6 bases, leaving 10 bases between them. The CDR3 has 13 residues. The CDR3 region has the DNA TGTGCCAGCAGCGTAGGTCCCGGTTCCGAGCAGTACTTC. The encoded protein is CASSVGPGSEQYF.

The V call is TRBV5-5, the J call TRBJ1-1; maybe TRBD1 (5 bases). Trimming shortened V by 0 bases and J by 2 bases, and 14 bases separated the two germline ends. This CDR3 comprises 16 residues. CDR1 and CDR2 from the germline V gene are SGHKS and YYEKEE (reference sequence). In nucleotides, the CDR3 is TGTGCCAGCAGCTTGGCCCTGGGGAGGGGAAACACTGAAGCTTTCTTT. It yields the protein CASSLALGRGNTEAFF. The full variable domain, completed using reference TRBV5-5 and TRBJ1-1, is DAGVTQSPTHLIKTRGQQVTLRCSPISGHKSVSWYQQVLGQGPQFIFQYYEKEERGRGNFPDRFSARQFPNYSSELNVNALLLGDSALYLCASSLALGRGNTEAFFGQGTRLTVV.

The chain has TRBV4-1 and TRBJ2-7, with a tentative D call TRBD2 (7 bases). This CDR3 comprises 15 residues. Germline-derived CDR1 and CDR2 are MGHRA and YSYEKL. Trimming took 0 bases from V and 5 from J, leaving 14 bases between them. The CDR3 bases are TGCGCCAGCAGCCAAGAAGAAGGGGGGGCTGACGAGCAGTACTTC. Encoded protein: CASSQEEGGADEQYF.

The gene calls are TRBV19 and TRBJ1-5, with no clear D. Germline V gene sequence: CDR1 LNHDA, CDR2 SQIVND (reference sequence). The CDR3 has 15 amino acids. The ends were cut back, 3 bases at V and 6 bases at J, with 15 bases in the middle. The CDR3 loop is CASSMEGTGRQPQHF. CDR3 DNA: TGTGCCAGTAGTATGGAGGGAACGGGCCGTCAGCCCCAGCATTTT.

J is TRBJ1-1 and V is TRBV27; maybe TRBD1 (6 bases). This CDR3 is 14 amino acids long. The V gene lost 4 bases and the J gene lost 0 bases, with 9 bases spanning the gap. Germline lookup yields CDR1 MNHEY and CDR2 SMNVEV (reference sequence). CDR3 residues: CASSWGTLNTEAFF. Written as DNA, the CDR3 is TGTGCCAGCAGTTGGGGGACACTGAACACTGAAGCTTTCTTT.

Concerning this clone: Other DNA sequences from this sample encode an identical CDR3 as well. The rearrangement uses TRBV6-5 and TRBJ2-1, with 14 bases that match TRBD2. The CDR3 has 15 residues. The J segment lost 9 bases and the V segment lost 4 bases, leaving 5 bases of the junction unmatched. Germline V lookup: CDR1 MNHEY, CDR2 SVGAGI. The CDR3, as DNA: TGTGCCAGCAGTTCCGGGACTAGCGGGAGAACTGAGCAGTTCTTC. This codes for CASSSGTSGRTEQFF.

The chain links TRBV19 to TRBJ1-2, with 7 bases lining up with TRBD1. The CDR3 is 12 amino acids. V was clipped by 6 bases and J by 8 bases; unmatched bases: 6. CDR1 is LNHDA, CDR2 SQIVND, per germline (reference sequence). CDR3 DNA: TGTGCCAGTAGCCCTACAGGGGAGGGCTACACCTTC. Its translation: CASSPTGEGYTF.

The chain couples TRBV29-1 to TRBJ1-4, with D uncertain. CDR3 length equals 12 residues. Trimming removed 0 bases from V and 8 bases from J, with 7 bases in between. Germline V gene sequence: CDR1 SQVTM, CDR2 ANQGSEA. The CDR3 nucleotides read TGCAGCGTTGAAGATTCGGAGGAAAAACTGTTTTTT. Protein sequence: CSVEDSEEKLFF. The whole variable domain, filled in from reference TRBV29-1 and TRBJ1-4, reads SAVISQKPSRDICQRGTSLTIQCQVDSQVTMMFWYRQQPGQSLTLIATANQGSEATYESGFVIDKFPISRPNLTFSTLTVSNMSPEDSSIYLCSVEDSEEKLFFGSGTQLSVL.

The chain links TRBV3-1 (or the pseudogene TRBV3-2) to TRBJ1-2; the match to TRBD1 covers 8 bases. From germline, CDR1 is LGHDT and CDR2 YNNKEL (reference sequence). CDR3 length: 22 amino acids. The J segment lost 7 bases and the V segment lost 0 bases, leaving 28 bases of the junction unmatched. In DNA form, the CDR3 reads TGTGCCAGCAGCCAAGAGTGGTGGCAGGGGGCGTGGGAAACTTGGATCAGTAGTGGCTACACCTTC. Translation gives CASSQEWWQGAWETWISSGYTF.

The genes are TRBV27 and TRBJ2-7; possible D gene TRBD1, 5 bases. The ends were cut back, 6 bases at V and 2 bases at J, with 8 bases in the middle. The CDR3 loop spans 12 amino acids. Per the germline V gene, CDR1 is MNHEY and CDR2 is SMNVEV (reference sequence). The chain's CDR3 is CASRQGAYEQYF. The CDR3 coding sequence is TGTGCCAGCAGGCAGGGCGCCTACGAGCAGTACTTC.

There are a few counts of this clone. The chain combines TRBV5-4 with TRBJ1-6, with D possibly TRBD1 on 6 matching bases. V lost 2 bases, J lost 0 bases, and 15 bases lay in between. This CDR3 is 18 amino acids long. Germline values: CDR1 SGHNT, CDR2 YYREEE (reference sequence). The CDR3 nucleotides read TGTGCCAGCAGCTTTGGGGGTACAGGGAGCTCCTATAATTCACCCCTCCACTTT. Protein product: CASSFGGTGSSYNSPLHF.

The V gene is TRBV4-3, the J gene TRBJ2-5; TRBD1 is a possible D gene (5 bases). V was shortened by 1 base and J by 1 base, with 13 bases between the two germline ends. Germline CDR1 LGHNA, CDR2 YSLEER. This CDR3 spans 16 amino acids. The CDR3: CASSQGLRGPQETQYF. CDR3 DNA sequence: TGCGCCAGCAGCCAAGGATTAAGGGGCCCCCAAGAGACCCAGTACTTC.

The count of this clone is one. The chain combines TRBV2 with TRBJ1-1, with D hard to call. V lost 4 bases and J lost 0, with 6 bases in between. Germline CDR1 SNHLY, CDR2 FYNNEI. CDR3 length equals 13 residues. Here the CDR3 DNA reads TGTGCCAGCAGTGCCGTCGTGAACACTGAAGCTTTCTTT. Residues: CASSAVVNTEAFF.

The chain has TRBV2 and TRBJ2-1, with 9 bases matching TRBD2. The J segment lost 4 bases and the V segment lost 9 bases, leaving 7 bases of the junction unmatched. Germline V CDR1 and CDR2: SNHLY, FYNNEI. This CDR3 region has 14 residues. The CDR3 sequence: CASSGSAIYNEQFF. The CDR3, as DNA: TGTGCCAGTAGCGGGAGTGCGATATACAATGAGCAGTTCTTC.

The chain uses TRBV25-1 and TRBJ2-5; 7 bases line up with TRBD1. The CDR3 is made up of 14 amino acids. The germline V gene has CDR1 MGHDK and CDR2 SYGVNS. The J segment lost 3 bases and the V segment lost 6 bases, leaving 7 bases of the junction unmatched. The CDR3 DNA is TGTGCCAGCAGCCCCCTAACAGGGGAAGAGACCCAGTACTTC. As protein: CASSPLTGEETQYF.

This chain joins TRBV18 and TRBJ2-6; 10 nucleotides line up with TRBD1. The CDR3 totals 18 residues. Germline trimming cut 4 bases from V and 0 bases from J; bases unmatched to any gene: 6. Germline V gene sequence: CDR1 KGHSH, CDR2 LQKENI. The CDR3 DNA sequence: TGTGCCAGCTCACTCGGACAGGGGGGATTCTCTGGGGCCAACGTCCTGACTTTC. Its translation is CASSLGQGGFSGANVLTF.

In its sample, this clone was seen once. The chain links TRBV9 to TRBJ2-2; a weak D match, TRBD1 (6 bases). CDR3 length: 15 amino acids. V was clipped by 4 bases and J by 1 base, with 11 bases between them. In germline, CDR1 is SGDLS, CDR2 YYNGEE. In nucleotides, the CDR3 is TGTGCCAGCAGCCCATCGACAGGGAACACCGGGGAGCTGTTTTTT. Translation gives CASSPSTGNTGELFF.

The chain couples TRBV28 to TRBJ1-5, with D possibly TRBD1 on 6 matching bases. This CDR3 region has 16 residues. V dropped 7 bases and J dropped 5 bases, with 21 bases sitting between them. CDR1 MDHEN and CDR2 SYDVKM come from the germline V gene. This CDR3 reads CASTPTTYRAHQPQHF. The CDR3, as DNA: TGTGCCAGCACCCCCACCACCTACAGGGCCCATCAGCCCCAGCATTTT.

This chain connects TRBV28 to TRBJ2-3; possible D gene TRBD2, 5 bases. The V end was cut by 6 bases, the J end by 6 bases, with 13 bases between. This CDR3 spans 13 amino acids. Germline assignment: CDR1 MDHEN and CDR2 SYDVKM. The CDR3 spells CASRAPGRDTQYF. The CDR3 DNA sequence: TGTGCCAGCAGGGCCCCGGGAAGGGATACGCAGTATTTT. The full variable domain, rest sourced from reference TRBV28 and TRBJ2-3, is DVKVTQSSRYLVKRTGEKVFLECVQDMDHENMFWYRQDPGLGLRLIYFSYDVKMKEKGDIPEGYSVSREKKERFSLILESASTNQTSMYLCASRAPGRDTQYFGPGTRLTVL.

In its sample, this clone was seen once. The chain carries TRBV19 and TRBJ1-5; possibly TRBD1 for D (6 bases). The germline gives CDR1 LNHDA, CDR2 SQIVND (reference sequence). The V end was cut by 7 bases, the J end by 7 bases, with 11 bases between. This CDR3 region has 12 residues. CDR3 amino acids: CASKGGGQPQHF. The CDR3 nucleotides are TGTGCCAGTAAAGGGGGAGGGCAGCCCCAGCATTTT.